The 2 T cell receptor beta chains below all came from one sample that was sequenced in a study of blood T cell repertoires in COVID-19. Assay: immunoSEQ multiplex PCR; the TCRdb copy retains only in-frame clones and omits some. Of approximately 88,000 clones in the sample, roughly 80% were seen once. The sequenced material came from peripheral blood. Receptor source: a man between 65 and 85 years old with COVID-19, enrolled during active disease.

This clone has only a few counts. This chain uses TRBV5-1 with TRBJ1-6; D call uncertain. The CDR3 is made up of 14 amino acids. The V end lost 0 bases, the J end lost 6 bases, and 7 bases lay between the germline ends. Germline loops: CDR1 SGHRS, CDR2 YFSETQ. DNA of the CDR3: TGCGCCAGCAGCTTGGGGCTCCTTAATTCACCCCTCCACTTT. It specifies CASSLGLLNSPLHF.

This chain links TRBV29-1 with TRBJ2-1; 10 positions match TRBD1. The CDR3 totals 14 residues. Germline lookup yields CDR1 SQVTM and CDR2 ANQGSEA. V lost 3 bases to trimming and J lost 9 bases; unmatched junction nucleotides: 8. Here the CDR3 reads CSVDSGQGLGEQFF. The CDR3 coding sequence is TGCAGCGTTGACTCGGGACAGGGGTTAGGTGAGCAGTTCTTC.